This T cell receptor (beta chain) came from a study of T cell changes during pregnancy in multiple sclerosis (dated by TCRdb to 2018 to 2020). The study in broad terms: Changes in the T cell repertoire over the course of pregnancy were examined in this study in women with multiple sclerosis.

The CDR3 numbers 13 residues from cysteine through phenylalanine. This entry keeps only the CDR3 DNA: 39 bases, framed from base 1. From the germline V gene (reference sequence), CDR1 is SGHNT and CDR2 is YYREEE. Cut back by 2 bases and 4 bases, the V and J ends lie 8 bases apart. As for this clone: Its cognate antigen has yet to be identified. No much larger clone exists at a distance of one base, and base qualities are not known.

Library prep was done by the immunoSEQ multiplex PCR assay. Here the immuneACCESS table is served through TCRdb, limited to in-frame sequences with V and J called. Missing clones are a known gap in these copies; in checked studies unresolved V genes cover under half, and the rest lacks a known reason. For this sample there are nearly 110,000 clones; about 89% appear just once. 1.6% of the sample is in the top ten clones. Sequenced here: peripheral blood, sampled before pregnancy. Recombination joined TRBV5-4 with TRBJ2-3; a tentative D call is TRBD2 (6 bases match). This receptor was identified in a female donor with multiple sclerosis, enrolled in a pregnancy study. CDR3 sequence: CASSFPSADTQYF. Read as DNA, the sequence is TGTGCCAGCAGCTTCCCTAGCGCAGATACGCAGTATTTT.